Below, one TCR beta chain is given with its context. The V gene end was trimmed by 4 bases and the J gene end by 8 bases; junction bases not matched to a gene: 3. The CDR3 has 14 amino acids. Per the germline V gene, CDR1 is KGHDR and CDR2 is SFDVKD. This sample was taken from a study of blood T cell repertoires in COVID-19. Study-wide background: T cells, B-cell-depleted T cells, or PBMCs supplied cDNA or gDNA.

Profiling relied on immunoSEQ multiplex PCR, and the TCRdb table lists in-frame clones only, not all of them. The table lists 170,000 or so clones, 86% of them singletons. V gene TRBV24-1 combines with J gene TRBJ2-1, with 11 bases lining up with TRBD2. Sequenced material: peripheral blood. This receptor was taken from a man over 45 with active or convalescent COVID-19. The CDR3 protein is CATSDGTSGHEQFF. CDR3 sequence (DNA): TGTGCCACCAGTGACGGGACTAGCGGACATGAGCAGTTCTTC.